This TCR beta chain was captured in a study of molecular identifiers for immune sequencing clone quantification. Study conclusions and caveats: Identical TCR molecules can share a barcode, and this sharing could underestimate highly expanded clone sizes. Clones above 20 RNA copies held over 98% of effector molecules, under 1% in naive cells.

Construction of naive CD8 libraries employed about 17,000 to 1,100,000 sorted cells together with 10%, 30% or 50% RNA. This clonotype was seen at least ten times. Its antigen remains unidentified. Both previously described methods and listed TCR primers were employed to make bulk TCR libraries. TCRdb itself ran the PCR reads through MiXCR, one entry per CDR3 protein. This table holds 60,000 to 70,000 distinct CDR3 sequences, 15% to 20% found once. V lost 3 bases and J lost 6; bases outside the gene matches: 4. This CDR3 has 14 residues. Per the germline V gene, CDR1 is DFQATT and CDR2 is SNEGSKA (reference sequence).

The J gene is TRBJ2-7, the V gene TRBV20-1; TRBD2 aligns across 14 bases. The clonotype comes from a human donor in good health. Some libraries in this study had Jurkat cell RNA spiked in. Sequences were obtained from naive CD8+ T cells from blood, with Jurkat cell RNA spiked in. The subset here: FACS-sorted CD8+CD4-CCR7+CD45RA+ naive T cells. The CDR3 sequence is CSARGTSGGAEQYF. The CDR3 nucleotides read TGCAGTGCTAGGGGGACTAGCGGGGGCGCCGAGCAGTACTTC.